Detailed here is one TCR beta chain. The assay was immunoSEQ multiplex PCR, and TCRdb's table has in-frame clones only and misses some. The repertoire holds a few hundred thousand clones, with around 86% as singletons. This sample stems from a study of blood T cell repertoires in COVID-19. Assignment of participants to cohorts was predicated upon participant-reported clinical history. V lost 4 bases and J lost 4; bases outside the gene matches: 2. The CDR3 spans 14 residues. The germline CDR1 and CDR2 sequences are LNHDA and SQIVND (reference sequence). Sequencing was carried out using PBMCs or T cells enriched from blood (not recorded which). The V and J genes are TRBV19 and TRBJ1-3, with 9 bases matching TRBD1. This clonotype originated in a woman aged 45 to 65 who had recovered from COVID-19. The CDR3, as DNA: TGTGCCAGTAGTACCGGGACAGGGGGAAACACCATATATTTT. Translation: CASSTGTGGNTIYF.